This TCR beta chain stems from a study of PD-1 blockade in mismatch repair-deficient tumors. Study outcomes and limitations: Tumor-resident clones, often absent from pretreatment blood, expanded after pembrolizumab and then contracted.

The germline V gene has CDR1 WSHSY and CDR2 SAAADI. Trimming cost V 2 bases and J 5 bases; bases outside gene matches: 5. There are 14 residues in the CDR3. The method was immunoSEQ multiplex PCR; TCRdb's version includes in-frame clones alone and lacks a portion of them. The sample contains about 120,000 clones, approximately 86% of which appear only once. About this clone itself: Antigen specificity is unknown.

The starting material was peripheral blood, obtained 44 weeks after starting pembrolizumab. The chain carries TRBV10-2 and TRBJ2-7, with 8 bases fitting TRBD1. The TCR sequence derives from an adult with mismatch repair-deficient cancer. The CDR3 DNA sequence: TGCGCCAGCAGTGAGGGGACAGGAATGAACGAGCAGTACTTC. It encodes CASSEGTGMNEQYF.